A single sample is the source of the 29 T cell receptor beta chains below, sequenced in a study of cytomegalovirus exposure and HLA in healthy donors. The table came from immunoSEQ multiplex PCR; TCRdb's copy has only in-frame clones and leaves some out. Here the sample spans about 89,000 clones, 84% being singletons. The sample was PBMCs. All receptors come from a woman aged 18-29 years in good health and CMV-seropositive.

This clone was counted a single time. This chain links TRBV2 with TRBJ2-3, with a possible D match to TRBD2 (7 bases). V lost 10 bases and J 2 bases, leaving 19 bases between the germline ends. Germline loops: CDR1 SNHLY, CDR2 FYNNEI. The CDR3 loop spans 15 amino acids. CDR3 coding DNA: TGTGCCACTCCTAACGGGGGGCTTACCACAGATACGCAGTATTTT. It is translated as CATPNGGLTTDTQYF.

Here the CDR3 DNA reads TGTGCCAGCAGTGATGGTGTAATCCTAGCGGGGTTATACACAGATACGCAGTATTTT. It codes for CASSDGVILAGLYTDTQYF. The chain employs TRBV6-4 and TRBJ2-3; 9 bases align to TRBD2. The CDR3 spans 19 residues. CDR1 MRHNA and CDR2 SNTAGT come from the germline V gene. The junction had 15 bases not matched to a gene; V was cut back by 3 bases and J by 2 bases.

The rearrangement links TRBV7-2 to TRBJ1-5; D remains unclear. With 5 bases removed from V and 10 bases from J, the gap between germline ends came to 12 bases. This CDR3 comprises 12 residues. CDR1 and CDR2 from the germline V gene are SGHTA and FQGNSA. This chain's CDR3 is CASSRVGQPQHF. The CDR3 DNA sequence: TGTGCCAGCAGCCGGGTGGGTCAACCCCAGCATTTT. The whole variable domain, remainder taken from reference TRBV7-2 and TRBJ1-5, is GAGVSQSPSNKVTEKGKDVELRCDPISGHTALYWYRQSLGQGLEFLIYFQGNSAPDKSGLPSDRFSAERTGGSVSTLTIQRTQQEDSAVYLCASSRVGQPQHFGDGTRLSIL.

V usage is TRBV7-6 and J usage is TRBJ1-2; 7 bases agree with TRBD1. The CDR3 consists of 13 residues. With 3 bases clipped from V and 4 bases from J, the junction kept 2 bases outside the gene matches. Germline CDR1 is SGHVS and CDR2 is FNYEAQ. The CDR3 region is CASSFPGGYGYTF. In DNA form, the CDR3 reads TGTGCCAGCAGCTTTCCAGGGGGCTATGGCTACACCTTC.

V gene TRBV10-3 combines with J gene TRBJ2-5; 9 bases agree with TRBD2. The CDR3 totals 16 residues. V lost 2 bases to trimming and J lost 5 bases; unmatched junction nucleotides: 9. From germline, CDR1 is ENHRY and CDR2 SYGVKD. The CDR3 reads CAISEEGRGGRETQYF. For the CDR3, the DNA is TGTGCCATCAGTGAGGAAGGGCGGGGGGGCCGGGAGACCCAGTACTTC.

V is TRBV7-2 and J is TRBJ1-2; possible D gene TRBD1, 6 bases. V lost 5 bases and J 8 bases, leaving 18 bases between the germline ends. Germline V gene lookup returns CDR1 SGHTA and CDR2 FQGNSA. This CDR3 is built from 14 residues. CDR3 sequence (DNA): TGTGCCAGCAGCCTAGGGGGGCAGAGTCGAGGCTACACCTTC. Amino acids: CASSLGGQSRGYTF.

The rearrangement joins TRBV7-2 to TRBJ2-3; the match to TRBD2 covers 8 bases. CDR3 length equals 18 residues. Trimming at V came to 4 bases and at J to 6 bases, leaving 18 bases not matched to a gene. Germline loops: CDR1 SGHTA, CDR2 FQGNSA. CDR3 sequence (DNA): TGTGCCAGCAGCTCGCTTCCGGGACTAGATATTATGGGGGATACGCAGTATTTT. Translated, it gives CASSSLPGLDIMGDTQYF.

V gene TRBV25-1 combines with J gene TRBJ1-3; D call uncertain. V was pared by 2 bases and J by 0 bases, with 11 bases between. Looked up from germline, CDR1 is MGHDK and CDR2 is SYGVNS. The CDR3 has 16 residues. CDR3 sequence: CASSELEKSSGNTIYF. The CDR3 DNA follows: TGTGCCAGCAGTGAACTGGAGAAATCCTCTGGAAACACCATATATTTT.

This clone was seen a few times. The chain uses TRBV13 and TRBJ2-3, with 11 bases identical to TRBD1. The CDR3 length is 16 residues. The V and J ends lost 0 bases and 4 bases, in that order; junction bases with no gene match: 3. Germline CDR1 reads PRHDT; CDR2 reads FYEKMQ (reference sequence). DNA of the CDR3: TGTGCCAGCAGCTTAGGTGGGACAGGGGGGCCAGATACGCAGTATTTT. Residues: CASSLGGTGGPDTQYF.

This sequence joins TRBV19 and TRBJ2-1; TRBD1 is a possible D gene (6 bases). Germline V gene sequence: CDR1 LNHDA, CDR2 SQIVND (reference sequence). The V and J ends lost 7 bases and 6 bases respectively, with 16 bases between them. This CDR3 comprises 14 residues. In DNA form, the CDR3 reads TGTGCCAGTAAAAAACAGGGATTTTCCAATGAGCAGTTCTTC. Residues: CASKKQGFSNEQFF.

The V and J genes are TRBV2 and TRBJ2-2; 11 positions agree with TRBD2. The trim removed 5 bases at V and 4 bases at J, leaving 3 bases unmatched. The CDR3 totals 15 residues. Germline CDR1 SNHLY, CDR2 FYNNEI. Written as DNA, the CDR3 is TGTGCCAGCAGTTTAGCGGGGGGGCGCACCGGGGAGCTGTTTTTT. Its translation: CASSLAGGRTGELFF. Full variable domain (outside the CDR3, taken from reference TRBV2 and TRBJ2-2): EPEVTQTPSHQVTQMGQEVILRCVPISNHLYFYWYRQILGQKVEFLVSFYNNEISEKSEIFDDQFSVERPDGSNFTLKIRSTKLEDSAMYFCASSLAGGRTGELFFGEGSRLTVL.

Regarding this clone: It may be a read error: a sequence one base away is much more abundant. The rearrangement joins TRBV6-5 to TRBJ1-1; a possible D gene is TRBD1 (5 bases). Germline CDR1 is MNHEY and CDR2 is SVGAGI. Trimming pared 0 bases from V and 2 bases from J, leaving 7 bases between. This CDR3 spans 14 amino acids. This CDR3 reads CASSYSGGNTEAFF. The CDR3 nucleotides are TGTGCCAGCAGTTACTCGGGGGGAAACACTGAAGCTTTCTTT.

This clone was seen ten or more times. In the same sample, other DNA sequences code for this CDR3. J is TRBJ2-7 and V is TRBV6-5, with 10 bases fitting TRBD1. The CDR3 is made up of 13 amino acids. J gave up 5 bases and V 6 bases, and 4 bases lay outside the gene matches. The V gene's germline CDR1 is MNHEY and CDR2 SVGAGI. The CDR3 region is CASSRDRGHEQYF. The CDR3 DNA follows: TGTGCCAGCAGCCGGGACAGGGGCCACGAGCAGTACTTC.

This clone is a singleton in its sample. The genes are TRBV19 and TRBJ1-6; 9 bases are a match to TRBD1. Germline CDR1 LNHDA, CDR2 SQIVND (reference sequence). The CDR3 loop spans 13 amino acids. After removal of 9 bases from V and 7 bases from J, the junction contained 4 bases not matched to a gene. CDR3 nucleotide sequence: TGTGCCAGCCAGACAGGGGGAAATTCACCCCTCCACTTT. It yields the protein CASQTGGNSPLHF.

The rearrangement uses TRBV2 and TRBJ1-1; TRBD1 agrees at 12 bases. Losses at the gene ends were 6 bases for V and 2 bases for J; bases not matched to a gene: 7. There are 16 residues in the CDR3. Germline loops: CDR1 SNHLY, CDR2 FYNNEI. The CDR3 loop is CASSMPGQGANTEAFF. CDR3 coding DNA: TGTGCCAGCAGCATGCCGGGACAGGGGGCCAACACTGAAGCTTTCTTT.

The genes are TRBV6-6 and TRBJ2-5; D might be TRBD2 (6 bases). Trimming shortened V by 2 bases and J by 2 bases, and 6 bases separated the two germline ends. The CDR3 totals 13 residues. CDR1 and CDR2 from the germline V gene are MNHNY and SVGAGI (reference sequence). In DNA, the CDR3 is TGTGCCAGCAGTTACGGAGGGCAAGAGACCCAGTACTTC. It encodes CASSYGGQETQYF.

With regard to this clone: A junction end diverges from the germline sequence, so it may reflect a read error. The chain combines TRBV7-2 with TRBJ1-1; a weak D match, TRBD1 (5 bases). The CDR3 spans 15 residues. The germline V gene has CDR1 SGHTA and CDR2 FQGNSA. In DNA, the CDR3 is TGTGCCAGCAGCTTAGTAGGGGTCCCCGGGCAGGGAGGCGTCTTT. This sequence encodes CASSLVGVPGQGGVF.

About this clone: One end of the junction varies from germline; a read error may be responsible. The V call is TRBV4-2, the J call TRBJ2-1, with a tentative D call TRBD2 (7 bases). The CDR3 has 15 residues. Germline-derived CDR1 and CDR2 are LGHNA and YNFKEQ. The CDR3 nucleotides read TGTGCCAGCAACCAATCGGGGGGCGGGTACAATGAGCAGTTCTTC. It specifies CASNQSGGGYNEQFF.

The chain links TRBV28 to TRBJ1-5, with D possibly being TRBD1 (5 bases). The CDR3 has 13 amino acids. Germline V gene data show CDR1 as MDHEN and CDR2 as SYDVKM. Trimming cost V 6 bases and J 1 base, with 7 bases left between them. DNA of the CDR3: TGTGCCAGCAGGCAGGGAAGCAATCAGCCCCAGCATTTT. Residues: CASRQGSNQPQHF.

V gene TRBV6-5 combines with J gene TRBJ1-3; D remains ambiguous. The CDR3 consists of 15 residues. CDR1 MNHEY and CDR2 SVGAGI come from the germline V gene. Trimming shortened V by 7 bases and J by 0 bases, and 13 bases separated the two germline ends. The CDR3 sequence: CASTKNPYSGNTIYF. As DNA, the CDR3 is TGTGCCAGCACGAAGAATCCCTACTCTGGAAACACCATATATTTT.

The V call is TRBV9, the J call TRBJ2-3; 8 bases line up with TRBD2. V dropped 0 bases and J dropped 1; count of bases not matched to a gene: 1. The CDR3 runs to 15 residues. From germline, CDR1 is SGDLS and CDR2 YYNGEE. In DNA form, the CDR3 reads TGTGCCAGCAGCGTAGGGCGGGGGGGCACAGATACGCAGTATTTT. Translation: CASSVGRGGTDTQYF.

The genes are TRBV25-1 and TRBJ2-2; TRBD1 might be the D (5 bases). The germline CDR1 and CDR2 sequences are MGHDK and SYGVNS. CDR3 length equals 14 residues. V lost 5 bases to trimming and J lost 4 bases, with 11 bases between them. The CDR3 bases are TGTGCCAGCAGTCAACCGACAGCCACCGGGGAGCTGTTTTTT. It encodes CASSQPTATGELFF.

The chain has TRBV28 and TRBJ1-6, with 8 bases fitting TRBD1. Germline values: CDR1 MDHEN, CDR2 SYDVKM. Unmatched junction bases numbered 6, after V lost 5 bases and J lost 9 bases. This CDR3 is built from 14 residues. The CDR3 sequence: CASSLGQGVSPLHF. CDR3 DNA: TGTGCCAGCAGTCTTGGACAGGGTGTTTCACCCCTCCACTTT.

This rearrangement joins TRBV7-9 to TRBJ2-5, with D possibly matching TRBD2 (6 bases). CDR3 length equals 16 residues. Looked up from germline, CDR1 is SEHNR and CDR2 is FQNEAQ (reference sequence). Trimming shortened V by 1 base and J by 4 bases, and 16 bases separated the two germline ends. CDR3 protein: CASSLGDFLGPETQYF. The CDR3, as DNA: TGTGCCAGCAGCTTAGGGGACTTCTTGGGGCCAGAGACCCAGTACTTC.

The chain uses TRBV5-1 and TRBJ1-6, with 9 bases identical to TRBD1. Germline trimming cut 4 bases from V and 7 bases from J; bases unmatched to any gene: 3. The CDR3 contains 14 residues. CDR1 is SGHRS, CDR2 YFSETQ, per germline. CDR3 loop: CASSEGQGNSPLHF. The CDR3 DNA reads as TGCGCCAGCAGCGAGGGACAGGGCAATTCACCCCTCCACTTT.

The chain joins TRBV7-9 to TRBJ2-7, with TRBD2 matching 9 bases. The CDR3 has 16 residues. With V trimmed by 5 bases and J by 2 bases, 10 bases remained unmatched. The germline V gene has CDR1 SEHNR and CDR2 FQNEAQ (reference sequence). CDR3 sequence: CASSPRRGGATYEQYF. In DNA form, the CDR3 reads TGTGCCAGCAGCCCACGGCGGGGGGGGGCAACCTACGAGCAGTACTTC.

The genes are TRBV7-2 and TRBJ1-2; TRBD1 matches 9 bases. The CDR3 totals 13 residues. Germline-derived CDR1 and CDR2 are SGHTA and FQGNSA. V was pared by 1 base and J by 9 bases, with 3 bases of the junction left unmatched. The CDR3 nucleotides read TGTGCCAGCAGCTTAGGACAGGGGGAGAGCTACACCTTC. Translation: CASSLGQGESYTF.

The chain combines TRBV6-6 with TRBJ2-4; TRBD1 aligns across 7 bases. The junction had 4 bases not matched to a gene; V was cut back by 2 bases and J by 0 bases. CDR3 length: 16 residues. CDR1 and CDR2 (germline): MNHNY, SVGAGI (reference sequence). The CDR3 loop is CASSYPGGLAKNIQYF. The CDR3 DNA sequence: TGTGCCAGCAGTTACCCAGGGGGTCTAGCCAAAAACATTCAGTACTTC.

This clone has only a few counts. This chain joins TRBV30 and TRBJ2-2; possible D gene TRBD2, 5 bases. CDR3 length: 14 amino acids. CDR1 is GTSNPN, CDR2 SVGIG, per germline (reference sequence). Trimming pared 0 bases from V and 13 bases from J, leaving 18 bases between. The chain's CDR3 is CAWSVPGRRGGLFF. For the CDR3, the DNA is TGTGCCTGGAGTGTACCGGGCAGACGGGGTGGGCTGTTTTTT.